This TCR beta chain was recovered during a study of Ad26.COV2.S vaccination and SARS-CoV-2 variants. Study context: The donor participated in the COV1001 trial, in its Ad26.COV2.S arm. Donor got 5x10^10 or 1x10^11 viral particles of Ad26.COV2.S.

Clones were sequenced by immunoSEQ multiplex PCR, and TCRdb holds only the in-frame ones, with some missing. The table has about 350,000 clones, around 84% seen once. Comments on this clone: Its antigen is as yet unknown.

CDR1 LGHNA and CDR2 YSLEER come from the germline V gene. There are 16 residues in the CDR3. The junction had 1 base not matched to a gene; V was cut back by 3 bases and J by 1 base. Study-level points and caveats: There was reportedly substantial breadth in spike-specific CD8+ and CD4+ T cell responses after vaccination.

As to treatment: roughly 18 received Ad26.COV2.S at low or high dose, single or two shots; about 5 received placebo; per-sample allocation not given. Day 63 following the first vaccine or placebo injection was when the samples were taken. The J gene is TRBJ2-3, the V gene TRBV4-3; TRBD2 matches 13 bases. The source was peripheral blood, collected in a trial of Ad26.COV2.S vaccine versus placebo. This sequence originates from a person aged 18-65 years who received the Ad26.COV2.S COVID-19 vaccine or a placebo. CDR3 residues: CASSQGLAGRTDTQYF. CDR3 DNA: TGCGCCAGCAGCCAGGGACTAGCGGGGCGCACAGATACGCAGTATTTT.